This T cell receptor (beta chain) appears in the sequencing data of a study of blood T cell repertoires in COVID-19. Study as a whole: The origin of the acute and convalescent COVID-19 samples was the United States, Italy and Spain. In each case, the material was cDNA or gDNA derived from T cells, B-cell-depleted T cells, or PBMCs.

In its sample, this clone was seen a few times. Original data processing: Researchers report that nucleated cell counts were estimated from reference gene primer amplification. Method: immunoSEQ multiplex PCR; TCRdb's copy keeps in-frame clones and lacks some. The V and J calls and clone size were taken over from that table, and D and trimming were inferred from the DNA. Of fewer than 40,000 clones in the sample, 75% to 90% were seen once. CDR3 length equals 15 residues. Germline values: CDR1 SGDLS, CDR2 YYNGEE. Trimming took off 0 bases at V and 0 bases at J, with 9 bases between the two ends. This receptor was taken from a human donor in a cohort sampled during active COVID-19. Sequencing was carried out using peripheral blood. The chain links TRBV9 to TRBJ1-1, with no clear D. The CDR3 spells CASSVDGVMNTEAFF. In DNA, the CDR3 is TGTGCCAGCAGCGTAGACGGGGTCATGAACACTGAAGCTTTCTTT.